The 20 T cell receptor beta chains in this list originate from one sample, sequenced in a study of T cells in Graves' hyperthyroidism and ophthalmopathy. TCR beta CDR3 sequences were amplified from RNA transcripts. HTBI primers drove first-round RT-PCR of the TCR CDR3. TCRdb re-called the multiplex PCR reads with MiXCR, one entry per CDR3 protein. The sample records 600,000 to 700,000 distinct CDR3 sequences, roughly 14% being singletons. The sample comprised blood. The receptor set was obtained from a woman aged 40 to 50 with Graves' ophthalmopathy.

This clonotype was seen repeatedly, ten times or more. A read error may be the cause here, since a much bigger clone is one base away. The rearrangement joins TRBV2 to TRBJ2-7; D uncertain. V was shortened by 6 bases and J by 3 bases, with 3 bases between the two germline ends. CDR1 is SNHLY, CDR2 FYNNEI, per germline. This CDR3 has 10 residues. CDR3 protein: CASRVYEQYF. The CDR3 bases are TGTGCCAGCAGGGTCTACGAGCAGTACTTC.

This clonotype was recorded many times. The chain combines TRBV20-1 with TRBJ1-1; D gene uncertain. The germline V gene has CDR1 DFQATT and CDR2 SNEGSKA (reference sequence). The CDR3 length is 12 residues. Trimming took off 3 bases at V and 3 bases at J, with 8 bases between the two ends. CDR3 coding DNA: TGCAGTGCTAGTGCGGCTTACACTGAAGCTTTCTTT. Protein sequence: CSASAAYTEAFF.

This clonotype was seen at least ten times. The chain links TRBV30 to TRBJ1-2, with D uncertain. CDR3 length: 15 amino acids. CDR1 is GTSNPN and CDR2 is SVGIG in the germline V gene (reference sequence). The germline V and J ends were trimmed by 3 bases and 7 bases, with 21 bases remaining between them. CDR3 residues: CAWRYPGLSVFGYTF. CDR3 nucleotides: TGTGCCTGGAGGTATCCGGGCCTATCCGTTTTTGGCTACACCTTC.

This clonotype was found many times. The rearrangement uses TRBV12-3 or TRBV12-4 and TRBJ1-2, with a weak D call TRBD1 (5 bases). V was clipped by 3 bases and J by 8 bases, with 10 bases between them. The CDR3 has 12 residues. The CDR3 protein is CASSFYRTGYTF. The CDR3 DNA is TGTGCCAGCAGTTTTTACAGGACCGGCTACACCTTC.

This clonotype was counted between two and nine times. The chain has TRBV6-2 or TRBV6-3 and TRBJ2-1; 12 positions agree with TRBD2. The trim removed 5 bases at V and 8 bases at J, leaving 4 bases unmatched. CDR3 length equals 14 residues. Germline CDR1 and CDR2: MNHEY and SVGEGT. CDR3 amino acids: CASSAGTSGYEQFF. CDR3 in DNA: TGTGCCAGCAGTGCGGGGACTAGCGGGTATGAGCAGTTCTTC.

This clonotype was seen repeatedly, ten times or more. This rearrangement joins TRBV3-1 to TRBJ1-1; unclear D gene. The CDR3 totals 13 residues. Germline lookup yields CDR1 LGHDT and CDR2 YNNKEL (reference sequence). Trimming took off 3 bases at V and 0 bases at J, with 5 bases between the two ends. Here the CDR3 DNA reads TGTGCCAGCAGCCACACGGTGAACACTGAAGCTTTCTTT. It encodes CASSHTVNTEAFF.

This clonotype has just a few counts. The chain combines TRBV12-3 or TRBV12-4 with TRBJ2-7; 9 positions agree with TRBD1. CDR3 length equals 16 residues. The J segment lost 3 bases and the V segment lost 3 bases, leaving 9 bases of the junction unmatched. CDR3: CASSFPEGQGNYEQYF. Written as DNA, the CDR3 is TGTGCCAGCAGTTTTCCCGAGGGACAGGGAAACTACGAGCAGTACTTC.

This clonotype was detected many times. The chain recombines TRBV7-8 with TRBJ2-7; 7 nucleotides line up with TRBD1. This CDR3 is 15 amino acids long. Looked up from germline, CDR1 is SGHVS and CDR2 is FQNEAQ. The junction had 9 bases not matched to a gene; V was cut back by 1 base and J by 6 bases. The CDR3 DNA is TGTGCCAGCAGCTTAGAGGAGACAGGGACCTTCGAGCAGTACTTC. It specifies CASSLEETGTFEQYF.

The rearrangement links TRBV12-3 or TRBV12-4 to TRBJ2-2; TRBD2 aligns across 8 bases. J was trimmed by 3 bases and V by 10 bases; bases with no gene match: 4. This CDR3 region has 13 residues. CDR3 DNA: TGTGCCACCTTACTAGCGGACACCGGGGAGCTGTTTTTT. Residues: CATLLADTGELFF.

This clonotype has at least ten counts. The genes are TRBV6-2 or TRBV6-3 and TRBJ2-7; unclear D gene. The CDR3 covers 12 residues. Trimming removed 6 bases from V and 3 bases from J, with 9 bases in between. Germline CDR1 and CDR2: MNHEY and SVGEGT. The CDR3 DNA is TGTGCCAGCAGCCGACCTTACTACGAGCAGTACTTC. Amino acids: CASSRPYYEQYF.

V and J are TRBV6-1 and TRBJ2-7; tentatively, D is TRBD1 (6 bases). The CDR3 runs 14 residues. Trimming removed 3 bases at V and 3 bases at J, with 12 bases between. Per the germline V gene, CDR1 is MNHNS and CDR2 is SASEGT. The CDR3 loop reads CASSDETGFYEQYF. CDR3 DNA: TGTGCCAGCAGTGACGAGACAGGCTTCTACGAGCAGTACTTC.

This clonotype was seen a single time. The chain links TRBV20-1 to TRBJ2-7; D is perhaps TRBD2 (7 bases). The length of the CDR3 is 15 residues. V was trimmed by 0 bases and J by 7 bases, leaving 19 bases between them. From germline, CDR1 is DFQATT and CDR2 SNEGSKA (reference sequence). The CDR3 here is CSARDWGGPSSEQYF. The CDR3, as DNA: TGCAGTGCTAGAGATTGGGGGGGGCCTTCTTCGGAGCAGTACTTC.

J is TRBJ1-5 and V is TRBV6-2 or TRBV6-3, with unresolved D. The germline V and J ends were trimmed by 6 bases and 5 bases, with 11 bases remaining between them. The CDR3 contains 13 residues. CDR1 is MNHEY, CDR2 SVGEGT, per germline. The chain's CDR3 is CASSRNTDQPQHF. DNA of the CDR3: TGTGCCAGCAGCCGTAATACGGATCAGCCCCAGCATTTT.

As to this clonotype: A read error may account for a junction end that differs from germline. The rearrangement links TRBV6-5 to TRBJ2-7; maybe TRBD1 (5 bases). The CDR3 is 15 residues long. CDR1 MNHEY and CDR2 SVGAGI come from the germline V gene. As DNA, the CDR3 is TGTGCCAGCGGTTACCGGTCAGGGCCCCTATTGCAGCAGTACTTC. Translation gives CASGYRSGPLLQQYF.

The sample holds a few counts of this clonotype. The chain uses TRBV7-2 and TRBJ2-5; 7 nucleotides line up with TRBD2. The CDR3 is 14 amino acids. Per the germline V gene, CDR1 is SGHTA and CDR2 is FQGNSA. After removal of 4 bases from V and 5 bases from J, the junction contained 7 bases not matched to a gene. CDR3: CASSYGLVGETQYF. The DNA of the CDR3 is TGTGCCAGCAGCTACGGACTAGTGGGGGAGACCCAGTACTTC.

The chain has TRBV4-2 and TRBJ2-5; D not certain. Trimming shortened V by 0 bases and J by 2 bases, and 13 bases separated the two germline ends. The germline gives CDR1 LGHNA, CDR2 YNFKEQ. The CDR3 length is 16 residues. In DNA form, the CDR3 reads TGTGCCAGCAGCCAAGATCGGAGTATAGCACAAGAGACCCAGTACTTC. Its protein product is CASSQDRSIAQETQYF.

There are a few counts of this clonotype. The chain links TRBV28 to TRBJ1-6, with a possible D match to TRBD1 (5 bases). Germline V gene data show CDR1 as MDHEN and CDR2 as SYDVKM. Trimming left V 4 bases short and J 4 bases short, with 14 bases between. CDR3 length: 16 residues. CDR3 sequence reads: CASSSYLGTYNSPLHF. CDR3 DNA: TGTGCCAGCAGTTCCTACCTCGGGACTTATAATTCACCCCTCCACTTT.

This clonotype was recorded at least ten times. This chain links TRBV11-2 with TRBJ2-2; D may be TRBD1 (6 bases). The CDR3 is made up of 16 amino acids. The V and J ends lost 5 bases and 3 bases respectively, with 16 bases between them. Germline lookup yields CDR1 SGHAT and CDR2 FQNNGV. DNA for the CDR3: TGTGCCAGCAGCGCCCATCGGGACAAGTACACCGGGGAGCTGTTTTTT. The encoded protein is CASSAHRDKYTGELFF. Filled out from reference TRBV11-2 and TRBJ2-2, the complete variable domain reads EAGVAQSPRYKIIEKRQSVAFWCNPISGHATLYWYQQILGQGPKLLIQFQNNGVVDDSQLPKDRFSAERLKGVDSTLKIQPAKLEDSAVYLCASSAHRDKYTGELFFGEGSRLTVL.

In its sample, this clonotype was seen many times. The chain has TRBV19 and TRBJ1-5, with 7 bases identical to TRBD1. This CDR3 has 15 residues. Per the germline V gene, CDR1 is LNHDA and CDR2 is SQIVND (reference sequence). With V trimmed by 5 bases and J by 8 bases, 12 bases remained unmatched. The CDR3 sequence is CASSLGQPSSKPQHF. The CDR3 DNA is TGTGCCAGTAGTCTGGGACAGCCGTCATCGAAGCCCCAGCATTTT. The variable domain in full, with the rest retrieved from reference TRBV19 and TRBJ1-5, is DGGITQSPKYLFRKEGQNVTLSCEQNLNHDAMYWYRQDPGQGLRLIYYSQIVNDFQKGDIAEGYSVSREKKESFPLTVTSAQKNPTAFYLCASSLGQPSSKPQHFGDGTRLSIL.

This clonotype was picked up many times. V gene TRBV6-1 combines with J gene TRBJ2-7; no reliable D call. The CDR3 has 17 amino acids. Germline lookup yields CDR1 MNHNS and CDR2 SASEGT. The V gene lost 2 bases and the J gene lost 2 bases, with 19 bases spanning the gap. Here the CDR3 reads CASSEKGWVTPAYEQYF. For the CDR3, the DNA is TGTGCCAGCAGTGAAAAGGGCTGGGTAACCCCGGCCTACGAGCAGTACTTC.